Presented here are 10 T cell receptor beta chains from one specimen sequenced in a study of cytomegalovirus exposure and HLA in healthy donors. Researchers ran the PCR with 60 Vbeta and 13 Jbeta primers. The assay was immunoSEQ multiplex PCR, and TCRdb's table has in-frame clones only and misses some. The table has almost 70,000 clones, approximately 70% seen once; the top ten hold approximately 14%. The source material was PBMCs. These TCRs come from a male donor in good health and CMV-seropositive.

The gene calls are TRBV4-3 and TRBJ2-3; 7 bases fit TRBD1. CDR1 is LGHNA, CDR2 YSLEER, per germline. With V trimmed by 0 bases and J by 4 bases, 1 base remained unmatched. The CDR3 is 14 amino acids. The CDR3 reads CASSQDQGADTQYF. The DNA for the CDR3 is TGCGCCAGCAGCCAAGACCAGGGGGCAGATACGCAGTATTTT.

This clone was detected a few times. J is TRBJ2-1 and V is TRBV4-3, with TRBD1 identical over 8 bases. CDR3 length: 16 amino acids. The V gene end was trimmed by 0 bases and the J gene end by 6 bases; junction bases not matched to a gene: 7. Germline CDR1 and CDR2: LGHNA and YSLEER. The CDR3 loop is CASSQDQGASSNEQFF. CDR3 sequence (DNA): TGCGCCAGCAGCCAAGATCAGGGGGCATCGAGCAATGAGCAGTTCTTC.

The chain couples TRBV30 to TRBJ2-7; the match to TRBD1 covers 10 bases. Germline loops: CDR1 GTSNPN, CDR2 SVGIG (reference sequence). V shed 5 bases and J 4 bases; nucleotides not matched to a gene: 5. The CDR3 loop spans 13 amino acids. The CDR3 loop reads CAWGDRGGYEQYF. CDR3 DNA: TGTGCCTGGGGGGACAGGGGAGGATACGAGCAGTACTTC.

V gene TRBV5-1 combines with J gene TRBJ1-2, with D uncertain. The CDR3 has 13 amino acids. The V gene's germline CDR1 is SGHRS and CDR2 YFSETQ. Trimming shortened V by 2 bases and J by 2 bases, and 7 bases separated the two germline ends. The CDR3 here is CASSFGGNYGYTF. The CDR3 nucleotides read TGCGCCAGCAGCTTTGGCGGAAACTATGGCTACACCTTC.

CDR3 in amino acids: CASSTLGVDWNYGYTF. The CDR3 nucleotides are TGTGCCAGCAGCACCCTAGGGGTCGACTGGAACTATGGCTACACCTTC. This chain links TRBV7-2 with TRBJ1-2, with a tentative D call TRBD1 (5 bases). CDR3 size: 16 residues. V gave up 5 bases and J gave up 2 bases, with 18 bases separating them. Germline lookup yields CDR1 SGHTA and CDR2 FQGNSA.

This sequence joins TRBV10-3 and TRBJ2-3, with 12 bases aligning to TRBD2. The CDR3 consists of 14 residues. CDR1 and CDR2 (germline): ENHRY, SYGVKD. The junction had 2 bases not matched to a gene; V was cut back by 4 bases and J by 6 bases. The chain's CDR3 is CAISGGLAGDTQYF. The CDR3, as DNA: TGTGCCATCAGTGGGGGACTAGCGGGCGATACGCAGTATTTT.

The gene calls are TRBV5-1 and TRBJ2-7, with D possibly TRBD2 on 5 matching bases. Germline CDR1 and CDR2: SGHRS and YFSETQ. Trimming shortened V by 4 bases and J by 5 bases, and 19 bases separated the two germline ends. The CDR3 extends over 15 amino acids. The CDR3 sequence: CASSLSTGVSDEQYF. CDR3 coding DNA: TGCGCCAGCAGCCTAAGCACCGGGGTTTCGGACGAGCAGTACTTC.

Of note for this clone: An end of the junction differs from the germline gene, which may be a read error. V is TRBV19 and J is TRBJ2-6, with D perhaps TRBD1 (6 bases). This CDR3 is 15 amino acids long. The germline gives CDR1 LNHDA, CDR2 SQIVND (reference sequence). CDR3 region: CASSEQGDGTNVLTF. Here the CDR3 DNA reads TGTGCCAGTAGTGAACAGGGAGATGGGACCAACGTCCTGACTTTC.

This chain uses TRBV30 with TRBJ2-7, with 7 bases lining up with TRBD1. The CDR3 sequence is 14 residues long. J gave up 5 bases and V 1 base, and 8 bases lay outside the gene matches. CDR1 and CDR2 from the germline V gene are GTSNPN and SVGIG (reference sequence). The CDR3 sequence: CAWSDLTGSHEQYF. The CDR3 DNA is TGTGCCTGGAGTGACTTGACAGGGTCCCACGAGCAGTACTTC.

The V call is TRBV10-3, the J call TRBJ2-7; 14 nucleotides match TRBD2. Germline V gives CDR1 ENHRY, CDR2 SYGVKD. The V gene end was trimmed by 5 bases and the J gene end by 3 bases; junction bases not matched to a gene: 9. CDR3 length equals 17 residues. Here the CDR3 reads CAISLTGTSGGDYEQYF. CDR3 coding DNA: TGTGCCATCAGTCTTACCGGGACTAGCGGGGGAGACTACGAGCAGTACTTC.